This T cell receptor (beta chain) came from a study of OX40 agonist ivuxolimab in advanced cancers. Study-wide background: 30% to 40% of patients had received prior checkpoint inhibitor therapy.

TCRdb's copy holds only in-frame clones and misses some; the assay was immunoSEQ multiplex PCR. The data contain more than 45,000 clones, approximately 91% of them singletons. Blood specimens came from baseline, cycle 4 day 1, and cycle 7 day 1. Note on this clone: The antigen is undetermined.

Whole-study findings and limits: At 0.1 to 3.0 mg/kg and by week 6, clonal expansion occurred in CD4+ and CD8+ blood T cells.

V lost 5 bases to trimming and J lost 5 bases, with 19 bases between them. The CDR3 contains 15 residues. The V gene's germline CDR1 is SGHVS and CDR2 FNYEAQ. The clonotype comes from an adult with an advanced solid tumor such as melanoma, head and neck, liver or kidney cancer. The rearrangement links TRBV7-6 to TRBJ2-7; D is perhaps TRBD1 or TRBD2 (5 bases each). The sample here was CD4+ or CD8+ T cells sorted from blood, taken in a trial of the OX40 agonist ivuxolimab. The CDR3 DNA reads as TGTGCCAGCAGCGCCTGGAGAGGGGCGGTAAACGAGCAGTACTTC. Protein: CASSAWRGAVNEQYF.